The 5 T cell receptor beta chains below all came from one sample that was sequenced in a study of cytomegalovirus exposure and HLA in healthy donors. The PCR employed 60 Vbeta primers together with 13 Jbeta primers. The repertoire was sequenced with immunoSEQ multiplex PCR; TCRdb's copy has only in-frame clones and lacks some. The sample records around 190,000 clones, roughly 79% being singletons. The sample taken for sequencing was PBMCs. The receptors were gathered from a man under 40 in good health and CMV-seronegative.

The rearrangement links TRBV5-6 to TRBJ2-7; D is uncertain. The CDR3 consists of 14 residues. The germline V gene encodes CDR1 SGHDT and CDR2 YYEEEE. Trimming removed 0 bases at V and 1 base at J, with 8 bases between. The CDR3 sequence: CASSLGANSYEQYF. CDR3 DNA: TGTGCCAGCAGCTTGGGGGCCAATTCCTACGAGCAGTACTTC.

This sequence joins TRBV11-2 and TRBJ2-3; TRBD1 might be the D (5 bases). CDR3 length: 16 residues. Germline V lookup: CDR1 SGHAT, CDR2 FQNNGV. V lost 4 bases and J lost 0, with 14 bases in between. CDR3 sequence: CASSSTGDTSTDTQYF. CDR3 bases: TGTGCCAGCAGCTCTACAGGTGATACTAGCACAGATACGCAGTATTTT.

The CDR3 protein is CASSHERELTDTQYF. The CDR3 DNA follows: TGTGCCAGCTCACACGAGCGGGAGCTGACAGATACGCAGTATTTT. The chain couples TRBV18 to TRBJ2-3, with 8 positions matching TRBD2. The V segment lost 4 bases and the J segment 3 bases; nucleotides outside the gene matches: 6. Germline CDR1 KGHSH, CDR2 LQKENI. The length of the CDR3 is 15 residues.

The CDR3 DNA is TGTGCCATCAGGGACGGGACTACCTACAATGAGCAGTTCTTC. Protein: CAIRDGTTYNEQFF. This chain uses TRBV10-3 with TRBJ2-1, with 7 nucleotides matching TRBD2. The ends lost 6 bases at V and 2 bases at J; junction bases unmatched: 4. This CDR3 is 14 amino acids long. Germline CDR1 ENHRY, CDR2 SYGVKD.

This clone was found once. The CDR3 sequence: CAISVTGTSAKNEQFF. The CDR3, as DNA: TGTGCCATCAGTGTGACCGGGACTAGCGCGAAGAATGAGCAGTTCTTC. V gene TRBV10-3 combines with J gene TRBJ2-1; 10 bases are shared with TRBD2. The V gene end was trimmed by 4 bases and the J gene end by 7 bases; junction bases not matched to a gene: 10. The CDR3 is made up of 16 amino acids. CDR1 and CDR2 from the germline V gene are ENHRY and SYGVKD.